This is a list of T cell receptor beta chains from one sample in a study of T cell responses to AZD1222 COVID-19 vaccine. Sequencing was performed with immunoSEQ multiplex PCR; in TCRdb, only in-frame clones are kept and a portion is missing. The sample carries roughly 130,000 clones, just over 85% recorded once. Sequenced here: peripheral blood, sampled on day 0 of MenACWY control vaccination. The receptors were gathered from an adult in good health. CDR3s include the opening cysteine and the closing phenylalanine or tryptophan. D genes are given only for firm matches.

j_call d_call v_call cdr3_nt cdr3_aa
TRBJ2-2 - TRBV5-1 TGCGCCAGCAGCTTGTGGGCGTCCAGGGGATTTGCCGGGGAGCTGTTTTTT CASSLWASRGFAGELFF
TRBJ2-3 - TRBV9 TGTGCCAGCAGCGTTCTTGCGGGCACAAGCACAGATACGCAGTATTTT CASSVLAGTSTDTQYF
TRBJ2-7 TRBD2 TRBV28 TGTGCCAGCAGTTCATATAGCGGGATCTCCTACGAGCAGTACTTC CASSSYSGISYEQYF
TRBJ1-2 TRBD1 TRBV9 TGTGCCAGCAGCGTAGGGTCCGGACAGGGGGCTGGCTATGGCTACACCTTC CASSVGSGQGAGYGYTF
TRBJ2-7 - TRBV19 TGTGCCAGTAGTATCGTCCAGGGTTCCTACGAGCAGTACTTC CASSIVQGSYEQYF
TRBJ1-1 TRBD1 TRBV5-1 TGCGCCAGCAGCCCAACCGGGGGCAGGGGGACTGAAGCTTTCTTT CASSPTGGRGTEAFF
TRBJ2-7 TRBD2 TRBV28 TGTGCCAGCAGCACACTAGCGGGAGTGACCTACGAGCAGTACTTC CASSTLAGVTYEQYF
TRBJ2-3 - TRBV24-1 TGTGCCACCAGTCTTTTGGGGACTAGCACAGATACGCAGTATTTT CATSLLGTSTDTQYF
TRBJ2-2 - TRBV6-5 TGTGCCAGCAACAAACAGGGGAACACCGGGGAGCTGTTTTTT CASNKQGNTGELFF
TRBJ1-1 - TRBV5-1 TGCGCCAGCAGCTTGTTGGCAGGGGCACAGAACACTGAAGCTTTCTTT CASSLLAGAQNTEAFF
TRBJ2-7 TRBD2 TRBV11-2 TGTGCCAGCAGCGGGTCAGGGTCCATAGCGGGAGGGTATGAGCAGTACTTC CASSGSGSIAGGYEQYF
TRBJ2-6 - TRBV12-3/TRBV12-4 TGTGCCAGCAGTTTAGGCGGCCCGGTCCTGACTTTC CASSLGGPVLTF
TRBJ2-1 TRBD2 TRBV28 TGTGCCAGCAGCCCTATGACTAGCGGGATATTAGGGCAGTTCTTC CASSPMTSGILGQFF
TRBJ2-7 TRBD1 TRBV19 TGTGCCAGTAGTTCGACAGGGGAAGAAAGGCAGTACTTC CASSSTGEERQYF
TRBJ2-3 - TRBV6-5 TGTGCCAGCAGTTACGCTCAGGGCGATACGCAGTATTTT CASSYAQGDTQYF
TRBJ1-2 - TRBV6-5 TGTGCCAGCAGTTATTACACTAACTATGGCTACACCTTC CASSYYTNYGYTF
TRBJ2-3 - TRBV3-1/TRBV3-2 TGTGCCAGCAGCAGATTCTCTAGTACAGATACGCAGTATTTT CASSRFSSTDTQYF
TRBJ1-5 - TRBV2 TGTGCCAGCAGGAAAACAGGGAGCAATCAGCCCCAGCATTTT CASRKTGSNQPQHF
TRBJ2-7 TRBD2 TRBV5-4 TGTGCCAGCAGCTTGGGGGGACTAGCGGGTTCCGAGCAGTACTTC CASSLGGLAGSEQYF